This T cell receptor beta chain was captured in a study of control samples from healthy donors and cancer patients. Only in-frame clones appear in the TCRdb table, and some are missing; sequencing was by immunoSEQ multiplex PCR. This sample has a few hundred thousand clones, with over 75% found just once. The CDR3 spans 14 residues. The V end was cut by 0 bases, the J end by 2 bases, with 6 bases between. Germline CDR1 reads SGHRS; CDR2 reads YFSETQ. Details on this clone: Additional DNA sequences in this sample encode the identical CDR3.

This chain connects TRBV5-1 to TRBJ1-5; D possibly corresponds to TRBD1 (5 bases). The origin of this receptor is a middle-aged man with head and neck cancer. Sequenced: PBMCs. The CDR3: CASSLGGGNQPQHF. In DNA form, the CDR3 reads TGCGCCAGCAGCTTGGGGGGGGGCAATCAGCCCCAGCATTTT.